A selection of T cell receptor beta chains follows, all from one sample in a study of blood T cell repertoires in COVID-19. Measured with immunoSEQ multiplex PCR; TCRdb has only the in-frame clones, and not every one. The table records under 200,000 clones, approximately 90% of them present only once. The material sequenced was peripheral blood. These receptor sequences come from a man between 45 and 60 years old with acute or convalescent COVID-19. Both conserved end residues are part of each CDR3. The order of the fields is V gene, clone size, D gene, J gene, CDR3 protein, CDR3 DNA. D genes are given only for firm matches. Clone sizes are given selectively: once, few, many, or a class where the clone is expanded.

TRBV7-2,-,-,TRBJ1-6,CASSLAQGTPLHF,TGTGCCAGCAGCTTAGCGCAGGGTACACCCCTCCACTTT
TRBV7-7,once,-,TRBJ1-3,CASSLGRGSGNTIYF,TGTGCTAGCAGCTTAGGCCGGGGTTCTGGAAACACCATATATTTT
TRBV6-5,-,TRBD2,TRBJ2-3,CASTQAGFTDTQYF,TGTGCCAGCACCCAAGCGGGGTTCACAGATACGCAGTATTTT
TRBV11-2,-,TRBD1,TRBJ2-7,CASSSDRGRIEQYF,TGTGCCAGCAGCTCGGACAGGGGGCGCATCGAGCAGTACTTC
TRBV2,once,-,TRBJ1-2,CASSDQAVLYGYTF,TGTGCCAGCAGTGATCAGGCAGTTCTCTATGGCTACACCTTC
TRBV7-2,-,TRBD2,TRBJ2-7,CASSLAGGSPSYEQYF,TGTGCCAGCAGCTTAGCGGGCGGGAGCCCCTCCTACGAGCAGTACTTC
TRBV10-3,-,-,TRBJ1-2,CAISSGALNYGYTF,TGTGCCATCAGTTCAGGGGCCCTAAACTATGGCTACACCTTC
TRBV6-6,-,-,TRBJ1-1,CASSSPLTEAFF,TGTGCCAGCAGTTCCCCACTCACTGAAGCTTTCTTT
TRBV29-1,-,-,TRBJ1-5,CSVAFESNQPQHF,TGCAGCGTTGCTTTCGAGAGCAATCAGCCCCAGCATTTT
TRBV28,-,TRBD1,TRBJ1-6,CASSQGRGPYNSPLHF,TGTGCCAGCAGTCAGGGCAGGGGGCCCTATAATTCACCCCTCCACTTT
TRBV7-9,-,TRBD1,TRBJ1-4,CASSFGTANEKLFF,TGTGCCAGCAGCTTTGGGACAGCCAATGAAAAACTGTTTTTT
TRBV18,-,TRBD2,TRBJ2-2,CASSPPGLENTGELFF,TGTGCCAGCTCACCCCCGGGACTAGAGAACACCGGGGAGCTGTTTTTT
TRBV5-4,-,TRBD1,TRBJ1-2,CASSPGQGYGYTF,TGTGCCAGCAGCCCGGGACAGGGGTATGGCTACACCTTC
TRBV3-1/TRBV3-2,once,-,TRBJ2-5,CASSQGPTQYF,TGTGCCAGCAGCCAAGGGCCGACCCAGTACTTC
TRBV7-2,-,-,TRBJ1-5,CASSSGQLGNQPQHF,TGTGCCAGCAGCTCCGGACAGCTAGGCAATCAGCCCCAGCATTTT
TRBV28,-,-,TRBJ1-4,CASSSAGEANEKLFF,TGTGCCAGCAGTAGTGCAGGGGAAGCTAATGAAAAACTGTTTTTT
TRBV29-1,-,-,TRBJ2-7,CSVMTGHSYEQYF,TGCAGCGTCATGACAGGTCACTCCTACGAGCAGTACTTC
TRBV14,-,TRBD2,TRBJ2-1,CASSQSSGAYNEQFF,TGTGCCAGCAGCCAGTCTAGCGGGGCATACAATGAGCAGTTCTTC